This is a list of T cell receptor beta chains from one sample in a study of blood T cell repertoires in COVID-19. Libraries were prepared by immunoSEQ multiplex PCR; TCRdb keeps only in-frame clonotypes and omits some of them. Among 120,000 or so clones, more than 75% were seen once, and the ten largest hold around 3.6%. Sequenced sample: peripheral blood. These TCRs come from a woman between 55 and 75 years old with acute or convalescent COVID-19. The CDR3 runs from the conserved cysteine through the conserved F or W. D genes are given only for firm matches. Clone sizes are given selectively: once, few, many, or a class where the clone is expanded.

CAWSPGGSYNSPLHF,TGTGCCTGGAGCCCAGGGGGGTCCTATAATTCACCCCTCCACTTT,NA,TRBV30,TRBJ1-6,TRBD1
CASRKSTSGKGEQFF,TGTGCCAGTAGGAAGTCGACTAGCGGGAAGGGTGAGCAGTTCTTC,NA,TRBV19,TRBJ2-1,TRBD2
CASSQEGSGTSYNEQFF,TGCGCCAGCAGCCAAGAGGGTAGCGGCACCTCCTACAATGAGCAGTTCTTC,NA,TRBV4-1,TRBJ2-1,NA
CASSRDRAYEQYF,TGTGCCAGCAGCCGGGACAGGGCGTACGAGCAGTACTTC,NA,TRBV5-4,TRBJ2-7,TRBD1
CASSPGFEQFF,TGTGCCAGCAGCCCAGGATTTGAGCAGTTCTTC,NA,TRBV7-8,TRBJ2-1,NA
CASRPPIETQYF,TGTGCCAGCCGCCCCCCAATAGAGACCCAGTACTTC,NA,TRBV4-2,TRBJ2-5,NA
CASSSALLEAFF,TGTGCCAGCAGTTCCGCTCTACTTGAAGCTTTCTTT,NA,TRBV28,TRBJ1-1,NA
CASSLQEGYGYTF,TGTGCCAGCAGTCTCCAGGAGGGCTATGGCTACACCTTC,NA,TRBV27,TRBJ1-2,NA
CSARQYYGYTF,TGCAGTGCCAGACAGTACTATGGCTACACCTTC,NA,TRBV20-1,TRBJ1-2,NA
CASSPTGVMGQPQHF,TGTGCCAGCAGCCCGACAGGGGTTATGGGTCAGCCCCAGCATTTT,NA,TRBV28,TRBJ1-5,TRBD1
CASRGQASNQPQHF,TGTGCCAGTAGGGGACAGGCTAGCAATCAGCCCCAGCATTTT,NA,TRBV19,TRBJ1-5,TRBD1
CASRADRASSYNSPLHF,TGTGCCAGTAGGGCGGACAGGGCTAGCTCCTATAATTCACCCCTCCACTTT,NA,TRBV19,TRBJ1-6,TRBD1
CASSDRTAPETQYF,TGTGCCAGCAGTGACAGAACAGCTCCAGAGACCCAGTACTTC,NA,TRBV11-3,TRBJ2-5,NA
CASSLVQANTEAFF,TGCGCCAGCAGCTTGGTACAGGCGAACACTGAAGCTTTCTTT,NA,TRBV5-1,TRBJ1-1,NA
CAWKGQGAVGNTIYF,TGTGCCTGGAAGGGGCAGGGGGCGGTAGGAAACACCATATATTTT,NA,TRBV30,TRBJ1-3,TRBD1
CASRPMRPNSPLHF,TGTGCCAGCAGGCCGATGAGGCCCAATTCACCCCTCCACTTT,NA,TRBV2,TRBJ1-6,NA
CASSLRQGFPEEKLFF,TGCGCCAGCAGTTTGAGGCAGGGTTTCCCAGAGGAAAAACTGTTTTTT,NA,TRBV5-1,TRBJ1-4,NA
CATSRSTEPYNEQFF,TGTGCCACCAGCAGATCTACCGAACCCTACAATGAGCAGTTCTTC,NA,TRBV15,TRBJ2-1,NA
CASSPANLPGNSYNEQFF,TGTGCCAGCAGCCCCGCTAATCTCCCAGGGAACTCCTACAATGAGCAGTTCTTC,NA,TRBV9,TRBJ2-1,NA
CASSSQGGSNQPQHF,TGTGCCAGCAGCTCACAGGGGGGAAGCAATCAGCCCCAGCATTTT,once,TRBV7-9,TRBJ1-5,TRBD1
CASSELGAWGYTF,TGTGCCAGCAGTGAATTGGGGGCCTGGGGCTACACCTTC,NA,TRBV2,TRBJ1-2,NA
CATSDRPNTEAFF,TGCGCCACCTCGGACAGACCGAACACTGAAGCTTTCTTT,NA,TRBV5-1,TRBJ1-1,NA
CASTGQEKVNGYTF,TGTGCCAGTACCGGACAGGAGAAGGTGAATGGCTACACCTTC,NA,TRBV3-1/TRBV3-2,TRBJ1-2,TRBD1
CATCGQSHDRVGNQPQHF,TGTGCCACTTGCGGGCAGAGCCACGACAGGGTTGGCAATCAGCCCCAGCATTTT,NA,TRBV19,TRBJ1-5,TRBD1